Following are 9 T cell receptor beta chains from one sample sequenced in a study of blood T cell repertoires in COVID-19 (dated by TCRdb to the early 2020s). Receptors were amplified or captured by the immunoSEQ multiplex PCR assay. TCRdb stores this immuneACCESS table with in-frame sequences only. Part of the clones is absent; in the studies checked, under half of the shortfall reflects unresolved V genes, and no reason is known for the rest. Within this sample are 90,000 or so clones, with 65% to 85% of them counted one time only. The ten largest clones capture roughly 23% of the sample. Sequencing was carried out using peripheral blood. All receptors come from a man aged 80 or over with active or convalescent COVID-19.

V gene TRBV2 combines with J gene TRBJ1-2; 8 bases agree with TRBD1. From germline, CDR1 is SNHLY and CDR2 FYNNEI. CDR3 size: 13 residues. J lost 7 bases, V lost 6 bases, and 7 bases had no gene match. In DNA, the CDR3 is TGTGCCAGCAGCGCAGACAGGGGACGTGGCTACACCTTC. Protein product: CASSADRGRGYTF.

The chain employs TRBV19 and TRBJ2-1, with D tentatively TRBD2 (7 bases). Between the trimmed V and J ends, which lost 3 bases and 4 bases, there was a span of 13 bases. The CDR3 is 15 residues long. The germline V gene has CDR1 LNHDA and CDR2 SQIVND (reference sequence). CDR3 in DNA: TGTGCCAGTAGTATTGGGAGGGGGGCGTACAATGAGCAGTTCTTC. Translation: CASSIGRGAYNEQFF.

The CDR3 is CASSLRPSGPPETQYF. The CDR3 DNA follows: TGTGCCAGCAGCCTGAGGCCTAGCGGACCCCCAGAGACCCAGTACTTC. This chain links TRBV11-1 with TRBJ2-5; 7 bases match TRBD2. Germline CDR1 and CDR2: SGHAT and FQDESV (reference sequence). This CDR3 has 16 amino acids. Losses at the gene ends were 5 bases for V and 4 bases for J; bases not matched to a gene: 13.

J is TRBJ2-2 and V is TRBV19; maybe TRBD1 (6 bases). Germline values: CDR1 LNHDA, CDR2 SQIVND (reference sequence). With 6 bases removed from V and 4 bases from J, the gap between germline ends came to 12 bases. The CDR3 has 14 amino acids. CDR3 protein: CASSPRGSTGELFF. The CDR3 region has the DNA TGTGCCAGTAGCCCCAGGGGAAGCACCGGGGAGCTGTTTTTT. Complete variable domain (other parts from reference TRBV19 and TRBJ2-2): DGGITQSPKYLFRKEGQNVTLSCEQNLNHDAMYWYRQDPGQGLRLIYYSQIVNDFQKGDIAEGYSVSREKKESFPLTVTSAQKNPTAFYLCASSPRGSTGELFFGEGSRLTVL.

The CDR3 sequence is CASSPGRHYGYTF. CDR3 coding DNA: TGTGCCAGCAGCCCCGGCAGGCACTATGGCTACACCTTC. The genes are TRBV5-8 and TRBJ1-2, with D unclear. V was pared by 4 bases and J by 3 bases, with 10 bases between. The CDR3 length is 13 residues. Germline lookup yields CDR1 SGHTS and CDR2 YDEGEE. The complete variable domain, with remaining parts taken from reference TRBV5-8 and TRBJ1-2, reads EAGVTQSPTHLIKTRGQQATLRCSPISGHTSVYWYQQALGLGLQFLLWYDEGEERNRGNFPPRFSGRQFPNYSSELNVNALELEDSALYLCASSPGRHYGYTFGSGTRLTVV.

This clone was seen more than once but under ten times. J is TRBJ1-4 and V is TRBV29-1, with a tentative D call TRBD1 (6 bases). Germline V lookup: CDR1 SQVTM, CDR2 ANQGSEA. The CDR3 length is 14 residues. V lost 6 bases and J 4 bases, leaving 15 bases between the germline ends. Written as DNA, the CDR3 is TGCAGCGTCCGCACAGGGAGCCTTAATGAAAAACTGTTTTTT. It encodes CSVRTGSLNEKLFF.

Comments on this clone: Sequence at one end of the junction differs from germline and may be a read error. The rearrangement uses TRBV6-1 and TRBJ1-4; the D gene is possibly TRBD1 (5 bases). Germline CDR1 reads MNHNS; CDR2 reads SASEGT. CDR3 size: 15 residues. This CDR3 is CASREGEGINEKLFF. The CDR3 bases are TGTGCCAGCAGAGAAGGGGAGGGGATAAATGAAAAACTGTTTTTT.

The V gene is TRBV4-1, the J gene TRBJ2-2, with 7 bases aligning to TRBD2. Germline CDR1 reads MGHRA; CDR2 reads YSYEKL. The V segment lost 0 bases and the J segment 2 bases; nucleotides outside the gene matches: 6. This CDR3 spans 17 amino acids. This CDR3 is CASSQDGPSGNTGELFF. The CDR3 nucleotides read TGCGCCAGCAGCCAAGACGGGCCTAGCGGCAACACCGGGGAGCTGTTTTTT.

The chain recombines TRBV10-3 with TRBJ1-5; the match to TRBD1 covers 9 bases. V was clipped by 9 bases and J by 5 bases; unmatched bases: 5. The CDR3 is 13 amino acids. The germline gives CDR1 ENHRY, CDR2 SYGVKD. The CDR3 DNA is TGTGCCATTCGGGACAGGGACGATCAGCCCCAGCATTTT. Translating gives CAIRDRDDQPQHF.